The clone carrying this TCR beta chain was recorded many times. The target antigen is unknown. The CDR3 contains 14 residues. V lost 3 bases, J lost 4 bases, and 12 bases lay in between. CDR1 and CDR2 (germline): MGHRA, YSYEKL. TCRdb processed the reads anew with MiXCR; each CDR3 protein has one entry. This table holds fewer than 550,000 distinct CDR3 sequences, about a third found once. The source of the sample is a study of T cell repertoires in cytomegalovirus infection. Study context: Public TCR beta signatures were indicative of both CMV infection and a matching HLA type. Study outcomes and limitations: Ex vivo responses were dominated by HLA-C-restricted CMV-specific TCR beta clonotypes. Identification of carriers of CMV plus the relevant HLA was performed using cumulative public TCR beta family frequency.

The chain has TRBV4-1 and TRBJ1-1, with D maybe TRBD1 (6 bases). Sequencing was performed on PBMCs. The sequence was obtained from a human donor in good health (CMV status not recorded). Some clones in this sample may be carry-over from other donors' samples. CDR3 region: CASSHTGSSTEAFF. The DNA of the CDR3 is TGCGCCAGCAGCCATACAGGGTCGAGCACTGAAGCTTTCTTT.